The T cell receptor (beta chain) described here comes from a study of T-cell reconstitution after alpha-beta-depleted transplantation in children. CDR3 length: 15 residues. Germline V lookup: CDR1 LGHNA, CDR2 YNFKEQ. After removal of 5 bases from V and 0 bases from J, the junction contained 7 bases not matched to a gene. This clonotype was counted a few times. The TCRbeta library was prepared with unique molecular identifiers. MiXCR, run by TCRdb on the PCR reads, gives a single entry per CDR3 protein. The sample lists some 390,000 distinct CDR3 sequences, about a fifth occurring once. The sequenced sample was PBMCs from the stem cell graft donor, obtained from the stem cell graft. The clonotype was recovered from a human donor who donated a stem cell graft to a child with acute myeloid leukemia. This chain links TRBV4-2 with TRBJ2-7, with 7 nucleotides matching TRBD1. In DNA form, the CDR3 reads TGTGCCAGCAGCTTCCGGGACAGAGGCTCCTACGAGCAGTACTTC. This sequence encodes CASSFRDRGSYEQYF.